The rows below give T cell receptor beta chains drawn from one sample of a study of CD8 T cells in Susac syndrome. TCRdb independently ran MiXCR on the immunoSEQ multiplex PCR reads; one entry per CDR3 protein. Here the sample spans about 49,000 distinct CDR3 sequences, over 85% being singletons. Specimen: CD8+ T cells from PBMCs. These receptors all stem from a human donor in good health. CDR3s include the opening cysteine and the closing phenylalanine or tryptophan. The order of the fields is D gene, V gene, J gene, clone size, CDR3 DNA, CDR3 protein. A D gene is named only where the DNA matches it firmly. A row's size may be missing; if present it is once, few, many or a size class.

-	TRBV7-9	TRBJ1-1	-	TGTGCCAGCACCTTGGACGGGGTTCAGACTGAAGCTTTCTTT	CASTLDGVQTEAFF
-	TRBV20-1	TRBJ2-1	-	TGCAGTGCTAGAGATCAGAGGGGACGTGAGCAGTTCTTC	CSARDQRGREQFF
-	TRBV3-1	TRBJ2-3	-	TGTGCCAGCAGTACCAACACAGATACGCAGTATTTT	CASSTNTDTQYF
TRBD1	TRBV28	TRBJ1-1	-	TGTGCCAGCAGCCACAGGGGGAACACTGAAGCTTTCTTT	CASSHRGNTEAFF
TRBD1	TRBV5-4	TRBJ2-3	-	TGTGCCAGTTCCGGGACAGAGATAGCTGGCACAGATACGCAGTATTTT	CASSGTEIAGTDTQYF
-	TRBV6-1	TRBJ1-5	-	TGTGCCAGCAGTGAGGATGGTCTCCTCTGGCAGCCCCAGCATTTT	CASSEDGLLWQPQHF
TRBD1	TRBV7-2	TRBJ1-3	-	TGTGCCAGCACCGAAGAGGATCGACAGGGGAGCGGAAACACCATATATTTT	CASTEEDRQGSGNTIYF
TRBD2	TRBV12-3/TRBV12-4	TRBJ2-7	few	TGTGCCAGCAGTTTAATTCTAGCGGGAGAGTACGAGCAGTACTTC	CASSLILAGEYEQYF
-	TRBV28	TRBJ2-1	-	TGTGCCAGCCGACCCCGGGACTTCAGCTCCTACAATGAGCAGTTCTTC	CASRPRDFSSYNEQFF
-	TRBV6-5	TRBJ2-2	-	TGTGCCAGCAGTTACTCGACAGGATGGAACACCGGGGAGCTGTTTTTT	CASSYSTGWNTGELFF
TRBD2	TRBV3-1	TRBJ2-3	-	TGTGCCAGCAGCCACGGGACTAGCGACCTCACAGATACGCAGTATTTT	CASSHGTSDLTDTQYF
-	TRBV13	TRBJ1-3	once	TGTGCCAGCAGCTTTGGACAGTACTCTGGAAACACCATATATTTT	CASSFGQYSGNTIYF
-	TRBV6-5	TRBJ1-2	-	TGTGCCAGCAGTCCGCCGGGTACGGAGGGCTACACCTTC	CASSPPGTEGYTF
-	TRBV7-9	TRBJ2-5	-	TGTGCCAGCAGTTTCCGACTTGGTGGGCAAGAGACCCAGTACTTC	CASSFRLGGQETQYF
-	TRBV6-1	TRBJ2-1	-	TGTGCCAGCAGTCCTGGATCCTGGTATGCTAACAATGAGCAGTTCTTC	CASSPGSWYANNEQFF
-	TRBV19	TRBJ1-1	-	TGTGCCAGTAGTATCGATTTGGGGGCTGAAGCTTTCTTT	CASSIDLGAEAFF
TRBD2	TRBV30	TRBJ2-3	-	TGTGCCTGGAGTCGCGGGAGGGCGACAGATACGCAGTATTTT	CAWSRGRATDTQYF
-	TRBV27	TRBJ2-7	-	TGTGCCAGCAGGGGCCTGCTCTCCTACGAGCAGTACTTC	CASRGLLSYEQYF
TRBD2	TRBV24-1	TRBJ2-1	-	TGTGCCACCAGTGATCCCCTGCAGGCGGGAGGCAATGAGCAGTTCTTC	CATSDPLQAGGNEQFF
-	TRBV5-6	TRBJ2-7	-	TGTGCCAGCAGCTTTCGAAGCTCCTACGAGCAGTACTTC	CASSFRSSYEQYF
TRBD1	TRBV29-1	TRBJ2-7	-	TGCAGCGGGGGGACAGGGACCTACGAGCAGTACTTC	CSGGTGTYEQYF
TRBD1	TRBV3-1	TRBJ2-7	-	TGTGCCAGCAGCCAAGCCTACAGGGGCTACGAGCAGTACTTC	CASSQAYRGYEQYF
-	TRBV24-1	TRBJ2-5	-	TGTGCCACCAGTGACAACAGGGTAATGGAGACCCAGTACTTC	CATSDNRVMETQYF
-	TRBV4-1	TRBJ2-2	-	TGCGCCAGTGAGGACACCGGGGAGCTGTTTTTT	CASEDTGELFF
TRBD1	TRBV15	TRBJ1-1	-	TGTGCCACCAGCAGTTTCGAGGGGGCAAGCACTGAAGCTTTCTTT	CATSSFEGASTEAFF
TRBD2	TRBV20-1	TRBJ2-7	-	TGCAGTGCGCGGACTAGCGGGAATTACGAGCAGTACTTC	CSARTSGNYEQYF
-	TRBV18	TRBJ2-5	-	TGTGCCAGCTCACCACCAGCCACAGGCCTCAGCCAAGAGACCCAGTACTTC	CASSPPATGLSQETQYF
-	TRBV4-1	TRBJ2-7	-	TGCGCCAGCAGCCAAGATCGGGTTTACGAGCAGTACTTC	CASSQDRVYEQYF
-	TRBV13	TRBJ2-2	-	TGTGCCAGCAGCTTGGCAGGATCCGGGGAGCTGTTTTTT	CASSLAGSGELFF
-	TRBV12-3/TRBV12-4	TRBJ2-6	-	TGTGCCAGCAGTCCCAGGGTCTCTGGGGCCAACGTCCTGACTTTC	CASSPRVSGANVLTF
TRBD2	TRBV19	TRBJ2-7	-	TGTGCCAGTAGTATGGTCCTAGCGGGAGTTTACGAGCAGTACTTC	CASSMVLAGVYEQYF
-	TRBV7-9	TRBJ2-3	-	TGTGCCAGCAGCTTGTCCGTTAAGGGAGATACGCAGTATTTT	CASSLSVKGDTQYF
-	TRBV28	TRBJ1-1	-	TGTGCCAGCAGTTTTACTGAAGCTTTCTTT	CASSFTEAFF
-	TRBV7-9	TRBJ1-1	-	TGTGCCAGCAGCTTAACTGAAGCTTTCTTT	CASSLTEAFF
TRBD1	TRBV9	TRBJ2-7	few	TGTGCCAGCCGGGGACAGGGGTCCTACGAGCAGTACTTC	CASRGQGSYEQYF
-	TRBV13	TRBJ1-5	-	TGTGCCAGCAGCTTAGTAGGGGATCAGCCCCAGCATTTT	CASSLVGDQPQHF
-	TRBV30	TRBJ2-1	-	TGTGCCTGGAGTTCTGGGGCCGGCGTCAATGAGCAGTTCTTC	CAWSSGAGVNEQFF
-	TRBV2	TRBJ2-7	-	TGTGCCAGCAGTGGGTCGGCTATCTACGAGCAGTACTTC	CASSGSAIYEQYF
-	TRBV20-1	TRBJ1-2	-	TGCAGTGCTTTAAATCCAGGGGCGGCTAACTATGGCTACACCTTC	CSALNPGAANYGYTF
TRBD1	TRBV5-1	TRBJ2-2	-	TGCGCCAGCAGCTTTTTGGGGACAGGGTTCTCCGGGGAGCTGTTTTTT	CASSFLGTGFSGELFF
TRBD1	TRBV7-9	TRBJ1-1	-	TGTGCCAGCAGCGAAGACAGGGTCCCTGAAGCTTTCTTT	CASSEDRVPEAFF
-	TRBV28	TRBJ2-7	-	TGTGCCAGCAGTCCCGACTATGATACCGCCTACGAGCAGTACTTC	CASSPDYDTAYEQYF